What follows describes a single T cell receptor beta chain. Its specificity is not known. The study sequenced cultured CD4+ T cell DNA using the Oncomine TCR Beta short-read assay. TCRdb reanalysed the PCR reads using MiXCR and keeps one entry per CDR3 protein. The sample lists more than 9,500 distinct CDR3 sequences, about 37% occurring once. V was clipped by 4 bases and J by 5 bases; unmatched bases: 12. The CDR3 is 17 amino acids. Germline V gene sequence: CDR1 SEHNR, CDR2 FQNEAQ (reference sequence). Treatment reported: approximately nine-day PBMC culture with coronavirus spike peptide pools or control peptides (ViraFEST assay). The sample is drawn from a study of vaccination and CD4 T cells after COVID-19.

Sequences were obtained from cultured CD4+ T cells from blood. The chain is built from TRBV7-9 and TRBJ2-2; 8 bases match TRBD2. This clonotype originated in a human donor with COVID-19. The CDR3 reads CASSYSTGGARTGELFF. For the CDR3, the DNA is TGTGCCAGCAGCTACTCAACGGGGGGGGCTCGTACCGGGGAGCTGTTTTTT.